This TCR beta chain was captured in a study of blood T cell repertoires in COVID-19. The overall study: Specimens from acute and convalescent COVID-19 originated in the United States, Italy and Spain. Sources were T cells, B-cell-depleted T cells, or PBMCs; the material itself was cDNA or gDNA.

In the original analysis: How many nucleated cells were present was estimated from reference gene primer amplification. TCRdb's copy holds only in-frame clones and misses some; the assay was immunoSEQ multiplex PCR. For V, J and clone size, that table is used; D and trimming come from the DNA. The table records approximately 61,000 clones, around nine tenths of them present only once. CDR1 is SGHRS, CDR2 YFSETQ, per germline. The CDR3 spans 17 residues. The V and J ends lost 4 bases and 2 bases, in that order; junction bases with no gene match: 6. The gene calls are TRBV5-1 and TRBJ2-5, with TRBD2 identical over 15 bases. The sample consisted of peripheral blood. The receptor was isolated from a woman older than 75 with active COVID-19. CDR3 sequence reads: CASSTGLAGGFQETQYF. In nucleotides, the CDR3 is TGCGCCAGCAGCACGGGACTAGCGGGGGGCTTTCAAGAGACCCAGTACTTC.